This record covers a single T cell receptor beta chain. Terminally differentiated effector memory CD45RA+ cells were excluded from the naive CD8 cells, which were CD45RO-negative and positively selected for CCR7. These data come from a study of shared clonotypes between healthy human individuals. Whole-study context: CD4 naive and CD4 memory each took three plates per donor, while CD8 naive took two and CD8 memory one.

Replicate PCRs from sorted subsets contained roughly 200 ng DNA, which is roughly 30,000 T cell genomes. Method: immunoSEQ multiplex PCR; TCRdb's copy keeps in-frame clones and lacks some. The sample has about 820,000 clones; 90% to 95% are singletons. Trimming left V 6 bases short and J 16 bases short, with 22 bases between. The germline V gene has CDR1 LNHNV and CDR2 YYDKDF (reference sequence). The CDR3 covers 13 residues. The specimen sequenced was naive CD8+ T cells sorted from blood. The chain is built from TRBV15 and TRBJ1-5; D call uncertain. The TCR was taken from a man younger than 40 in good health. Here the CDR3 DNA reads TGTGCCACCAGAAGTGAAAACAGCAATGTTCGACATTTT. Encoded protein: CATRSENSNVRHF.